These 29 T cell receptor beta chains came from one sample sequenced in a study of a mutant IDH1 vaccine in newly diagnosed glioma. These receptors lack a known antigen. Generated by immunoSEQ multiplex PCR, the TCRdb table keeps only in-frame clones and is missing some. The table includes about 94,000 clones, roughly 86% detected once. The time point denotes: week 47, end of study. The content of each vaccine dose was 300 ug of mutant IDH1 20-mer peptide, and topical imiquimod accompanied it. The sequencing here drew on PBMCs, taken from a glioma patient whose treatment included an IDH1 peptide vaccine. The receptors shown here come from a woman in her 50s with glioma.

The CDR3 here is CASSSGGRQADTQYF. CDR3 bases: TGCGCCAGCAGCTCGGGTGGGCGGCAGGCCGATACGCAGTATTTT. This chain connects TRBV5-1 to TRBJ2-3; no firm D call. This CDR3 spans 15 amino acids. Between the trimmed V and J ends, which lost 3 bases and 6 bases, there was a span of 17 bases. The germline V gene has CDR1 SGHRS and CDR2 YFSETQ.

This sequence joins TRBV27 and TRBJ2-7; TRBD1 or TRBD2 may be the D gene (5 bases each). Germline assignment: CDR1 MNHEY and CDR2 SMNVEV (reference sequence). The CDR3 contains 13 residues. With 3 bases removed from V and 2 bases from J, the gap between germline ends came to 8 bases. Here the CDR3 reads CASSLGRAYEQYF. The CDR3, as DNA: TGTGCCAGCAGTTTGGGACGGGCCTACGAGCAGTACTTC.

The table lists this clone with a few counts. This chain uses TRBV5-1 with TRBJ2-1, with D maybe TRBD1 (5 bases). The germline CDR1 and CDR2 sequences are SGHRS and YFSETQ. Trimming took off 3 bases at V and 3 bases at J, with 7 bases between the two ends. The CDR3 extends over 13 amino acids. CDR3 bases: TGCGCCAGCAGCTCGGACATCTACAATGAGCAGTTCTTC. Its protein product is CASSSDIYNEQFF.

The chain combines TRBV10-2 with TRBJ1-2; D is uncertain. This CDR3 is built from 11 residues. In germline, CDR1 is WSHSY, CDR2 SAAADI. Trimming took off 2 bases at V and 8 bases at J, with 6 bases between the two ends. CDR3 DNA sequence: TGCGCCAGCAGTGAGGGTGGCGGCTACACCTTC. Protein product: CASSEGGGYTF.

CDR3 bases: TGTGCCAGCAGCCGACAGGGCTTAGCGAACTATGGCTACACCTTC. Its protein is CASSRQGLANYGYTF. The J gene is TRBJ1-2, the V gene TRBV5-8; the match to TRBD1 covers 7 bases. CDR1 SGHTS and CDR2 YDEGEE come from the germline V gene. The V segment lost 4 bases and the J segment 2 bases; nucleotides outside the gene matches: 8. This CDR3 comprises 15 residues.

The rearrangement joins TRBV7-2 to TRBJ2-7; no definite D call. Germline loops: CDR1 SGHTA, CDR2 FQGNSA. The CDR3 covers 12 residues. V shed 4 bases and J shed 0 bases, with 4 bases lying between them. The CDR3 coding sequence is TGTGCCAGCAGCTACACCTCCTACGAGCAGTACTTC. Its protein product is CASSYTSYEQYF.

V is TRBV10-3 and J is TRBJ1-3; D uncertain. V was pared by 3 bases and J by 4 bases, with 4 bases between. This CDR3 has 12 amino acids. Germline lookup yields CDR1 ENHRY and CDR2 SYGVKD. The CDR3 DNA sequence: TGTGCCATCAGTGATAAAGGAAACACCATATATTTT. This sequence encodes CAISDKGNTIYF.

V gene TRBV30 combines with J gene TRBJ2-1, with 15 bases matching TRBD2. The V gene end was trimmed by 1 base and the J gene end by 3 bases; junction bases not matched to a gene: 10. Germline loops: CDR1 GTSNPN, CDR2 SVGIG (reference sequence). The CDR3 runs 19 residues. The CDR3 DNA is TGTGCCTGGAGTGCAGACCGGGGGACTAGCGGGAGGTTCTACAATGAGCAGTTCTTC. This sequence encodes CAWSADRGTSGRFYNEQFF. Together with reference TRBV30 and TRBJ2-1, the CDR3 gives the full variable domain: SQTIHQWPATLVQPVGSPLSLECTVEGTSNPNLYWYRQAAGRGLQLLFYSVGIGQISSEVPQNLSASRPQDRQFILSSKKLLLSDSGFYLCAWSADRGTSGRFYNEQFFGPGTRLTVL.

The chain combines TRBV30 with TRBJ2-3; 9 nucleotides line up with TRBD1. The CDR3 sequence is 16 residues long. After removal of 2 bases from V and 2 bases from J, the junction contained 8 bases not matched to a gene. CDR1 is GTSNPN, CDR2 SVGIG, per germline (reference sequence). CDR3 nucleotides: TGTGCCTGGAGTACGGGACAGGGTCAGAACACAGATACGCAGTATTTT. Amino acids: CAWSTGQGQNTDTQYF.

V and J are TRBV11-2 and TRBJ2-7; TRBD1 might be the D (6 bases). The germline V gene encodes CDR1 SGHAT and CDR2 FQNNGV. The germline V and J ends were trimmed by 0 bases and 5 bases, with 14 bases remaining between them. This CDR3 region has 15 residues. CDR3 amino acids: CASSLEVGQGHEQYF. The DNA of the CDR3 is TGTGCCAGCAGCTTAGAAGTGGGACAAGGCCACGAGCAGTACTTC.

CDR3: CASSQTPGADGGYTF. CDR3 nucleotides: TGTGCCAGCAGCCAGACCCCGGGGGCGGATGGTGGCTACACCTTC. This rearrangement joins TRBV5-5 to TRBJ1-2; TRBD1 is a possible D gene (6 bases). Trimming stripped 4 bases from V and 7 bases from J, with 20 bases between. The CDR3 runs to 15 residues. CDR1 is SGHKS and CDR2 is YYEKEE in the germline V gene (reference sequence).

The genes are TRBV9 and TRBJ2-3; 8 bases match TRBD2. Germline CDR1 SGDLS, CDR2 YYNGEE. The CDR3 is 15 residues long. V shed 2 bases and J 4 bases; nucleotides not matched to a gene: 6. CDR3 sequence reads: CASSVFAGGADTQYF. Written as DNA, the CDR3 is TGTGCCAGCAGCGTTTTCGCCGGGGGGGCAGATACGCAGTATTTT.

In its sample, this clone was seen a few times. At one of its ends the junction is not consistent with the germline gene, which may arise from a read error. V gene TRBV7-7 combines with J gene TRBJ2-2; D may be TRBD1 (5 bases). This CDR3 is built from 14 residues. The germline CDR1 and CDR2 sequences are SSHAT and FNYEAQ (reference sequence). The CDR3 DNA is TGTGCTAGCAGCGCCCGGCAGGGCACCGGGGAGCTGTTTTTT. Protein: CASSARQGTGELFF.

This clone was seen a few times. The V call is TRBV5-1, the J call TRBJ2-2, with a weak D call TRBD1 (5 bases). The CDR3 extends over 14 amino acids. Germline assignment: CDR1 SGHRS and CDR2 YFSETQ. V shed 2 bases and J shed 4 bases, with 9 bases lying between them. The CDR3, as DNA: TGCGCCAGCAGCTTTAAGGGGTCCACCGGGGAGCTGTTTTTT. It translates to CASSFKGSTGELFF.

This sequence joins TRBV4-1 and TRBJ2-5; TRBD2 aligns across 14 bases. Trimming removed 1 base from V and 4 bases from J; junction bases left unmatched: 8. The CDR3 is made up of 18 amino acids. Germline values: CDR1 MGHRA, CDR2 YSYEKL. CDR3 in amino acids: CASSQGGTSGRGGETQYF. CDR3 DNA: TGCGCCAGCAGCCAAGGTGGGACTAGCGGGAGAGGGGGAGAGACCCAGTACTTC.

The V and J genes are TRBV27 and TRBJ2-1; 8 positions agree with TRBD2. Looked up from germline, CDR1 is MNHEY and CDR2 is SMNVEV (reference sequence). Trimming removed 7 bases from V and 6 bases from J; junction bases left unmatched: 14. This CDR3 is 16 amino acids long. The CDR3 nucleotides are TGTGCCAGCAAGGCCGTGGGGCGGGAGGCCCTCAATGAGCAGTTCTTC. The encoded protein is CASKAVGREALNEQFF.

The rearrangement links TRBV18 to TRBJ2-7; 7 nucleotides line up with TRBD2. V gave up 3 bases and J gave up 4 bases; unmatched junction bases: 6. CDR1 is KGHSH, CDR2 LQKENI, per germline. The length of the CDR3 is 14 residues. The CDR3 bases are TGTGCCAGCTCACCGCCCCCGGGGGGATACGAGCAGTACTTC. Translation gives CASSPPPGGYEQYF.

The V and J genes are TRBV27 and TRBJ1-6, with D possibly matching TRBD1 (5 bases). Germline CDR1 reads MNHEY; CDR2 reads SMNVEV (reference sequence). The V and J ends lost 6 bases and 5 bases respectively, with 11 bases between them. This CDR3 is built from 14 residues. CDR3 coding DNA: TGTGCCAGCAGACTGACAGTAAATAATTCACCCCTCCACTTT. This sequence encodes CASRLTVNNSPLHF.

As concerns this clone: An end of the junction does not agree with germline; a read error may underlie this. This chain links TRBV7-7 with TRBJ1-4; 7 nucleotides agree with TRBD1. Germline CDR1 and CDR2: SSHAT and FNYEAQ (reference sequence). The CDR3 runs to 16 residues. This CDR3 reads CASSYSDRRYVEKLFF. Here the CDR3 DNA reads TGTGCTAGCAGCTATTCGGACAGGAGGTACGTAGAAAAACTGTTTTTT.

The rearrangement joins TRBV10-2 to TRBJ2-5; tentatively, D is TRBD1 (5 bases). The assigned J gene may be wrong: the sequence end matches TRBJ2-7 better. CDR3 length equals 12 residues. Germline V lookup: CDR1 WSHSY, CDR2 SAAADI. CDR3 sequence reads: CASSYDSYEQYF. CDR3 bases: TGCGCCAGCAGTTACGACAGCTACGAGCAGTACTTC.

The J gene is TRBJ2-5, the V gene TRBV28; D may be TRBD1 or TRBD2 (6 bases each). The V gene's germline CDR1 is MDHEN and CDR2 SYDVKM. Trimming cost V 7 bases and J 2 bases, with 17 bases left between them. This CDR3 has 15 residues. The DNA for the CDR3 is TGTGCCAGCACCGTGTCGGGGGCAGTACAAGAGACCCAGTACTTC. Translation: CASTVSGAVQETQYF.

J is TRBJ2-7 and V is TRBV6-5; 8 bases line up with TRBD1. In germline, CDR1 is MNHEY, CDR2 SVGAGI. The length of the CDR3 is 15 residues. Unmatched junction bases numbered 9, after V lost 6 bases and J lost 2 bases. CDR3 residues: CASSLRGTGPYEQYF. In DNA form, the CDR3 reads TGTGCCAGCAGCCTCCGCGGGACAGGCCCCTACGAGCAGTACTTC.

The CDR3 sequence is CAISEDRGHEELFF. The CDR3 nucleotides are TGTGCCATCAGTGAGGACAGGGGGCATGAGGAGCTGTTTTTT. The chain recombines TRBV10-3 with TRBJ2-2; 10 nucleotides align to TRBD1. The germline gives CDR1 ENHRY, CDR2 SYGVKD. The CDR3 runs to 14 residues. Germline trimming cut 2 bases from V and 10 bases from J; bases unmatched to any gene: 4.

V gene TRBV19 combines with J gene TRBJ2-3; 7 bases map to TRBD1. This CDR3 is 14 amino acids long. J lost 5 bases, V lost 7 bases, and 9 bases had no gene match. Germline V gene sequence: CDR1 LNHDA, CDR2 SQIVND (reference sequence). Written as DNA, the CDR3 is TGTGCCAGTAATCCCGACAGGGCAGGAGATACGCAGTATTTT. It translates to CASNPDRAGDTQYF.

The chain employs TRBV7-6 and TRBJ2-3; D is uncertain. Trimming took off 8 bases at V and 5 bases at J, with 5 bases between the two ends. CDR3 length: 10 residues. Germline assignment: CDR1 SGHVS and CDR2 FNYEAQ. CDR3 DNA: TGTGCCAGCTCGGGAGATACGCAGTATTTT. This encodes CASSGDTQYF.

The chain employs TRBV19 and TRBJ2-5; no clear D gene. The germline gives CDR1 LNHDA, CDR2 SQIVND (reference sequence). CDR3 length equals 16 residues. Trimming shortened V by 5 bases and J by 1 base, and 17 bases separated the two germline ends. The CDR3 is CASSWTEQPFQETQYF. The DNA for the CDR3 is TGTGCCAGTAGTTGGACGGAACAACCGTTCCAAGAGACCCAGTACTTC.

This clone was seen only a few times. CDR3 bases: TGTGCCAGCAGCTTAAGGGACTCCTACGAGCAGTACTTC. Translated: CASSLRDSYEQYF. J is TRBJ2-7 and V is TRBV7-3, with no clear D. CDR1 is SGHTA and CDR2 is FQGTGA in the germline V gene. This CDR3 is 13 amino acids long. V lost 1 base to trimming and J lost 0 bases, with 4 bases between them. Filled out from reference TRBV7-3 and TRBJ2-7, the complete variable domain reads GAGVSQTPSNKVTEKGKYVELRCDPISGHTALYWYRQSLGQGPEFLIYFQGTGAADDSGLPNDRFFAVRPEGSVSTLKIQRTERGDSAVYLCASSLRDSYEQYFGPGTRLTVT.

The J gene is TRBJ2-7, the V gene TRBV18; 10 nucleotides match TRBD1. V shed 6 bases and J 5 bases; nucleotides not matched to a gene: 4. Per germline, CDR1 KGHSH and CDR2 LQKENI. The CDR3 extends over 13 amino acids. CDR3 DNA: TGTGCCAGCTCCCCGGACAGGGGGGACGAGCAGTACTTC. This sequence encodes CASSPDRGDEQYF.

The J gene is TRBJ2-7, the V gene TRBV19; a possible D gene is TRBD1 (5 bases). CDR3 length: 13 amino acids. Between the trimmed V and J ends, which lost 6 bases and 0 bases, there was a span of 9 bases. Per germline, CDR1 LNHDA and CDR2 SQIVND (reference sequence). DNA of the CDR3: TGTGCCAGTAGCCTCGACAGCTCCTACGAGCAGTACTTC. Encoded protein: CASSLDSSYEQYF.